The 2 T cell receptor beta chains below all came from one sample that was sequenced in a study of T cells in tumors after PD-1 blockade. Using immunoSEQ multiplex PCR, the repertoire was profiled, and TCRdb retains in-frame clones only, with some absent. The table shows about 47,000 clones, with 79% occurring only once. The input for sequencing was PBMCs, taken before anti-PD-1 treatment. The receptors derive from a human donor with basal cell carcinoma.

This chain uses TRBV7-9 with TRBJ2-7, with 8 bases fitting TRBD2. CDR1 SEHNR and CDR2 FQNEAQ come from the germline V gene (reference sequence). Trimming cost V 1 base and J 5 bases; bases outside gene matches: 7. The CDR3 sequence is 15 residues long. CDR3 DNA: TGTGCCAGCAGCTTAGTAGGCGGGAGGAACGACGAGCAGTACTTC. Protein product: CASSLVGGRNDEQYF.

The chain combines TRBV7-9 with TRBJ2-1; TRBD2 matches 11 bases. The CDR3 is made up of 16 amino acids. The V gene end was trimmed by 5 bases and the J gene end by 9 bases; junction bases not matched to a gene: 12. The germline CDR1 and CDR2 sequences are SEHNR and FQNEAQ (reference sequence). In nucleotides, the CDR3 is TGTGCCAGCAGCGTTCCTCCTAGCGGGGGGTCCGTTGAGCAGTTCTTC. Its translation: CASSVPPSGGSVEQFF.